This T cell receptor (beta chain) was captured by sequencing in a study of blood T cell repertoires in COVID-19. In the study overall: T cells, B-cell-depleted T cells, or PBMCs supplied cDNA or gDNA.

Participants spanned ages about 18 to 95 years and resided in 24 US areas. Participants were placed into cohorts based on the clinical history they reported. Original processing notes: Amplified reference gene primers provided the basis for estimating nucleated cell counts. Repertoires were generated with immunoSEQ multiplex PCR, while TCRdb's copy carries only in-frame clones and drops some. V, J and clone size reflect that table, while D and trimming were determined from the DNA. The table lists 200,000 to 250,000 clones, about 86% of them singletons, with 1.3% in the top ten. Sequenced material: PBMCs or T cells enriched from blood (not recorded which). The receptor was derived from a woman aged 40 to 50 with acute COVID-19.

The CDR3 DNA sequence: TGTGCCAGCAGCTCCTCGGACAGGGTCGGCGGCTACACCTTC. It is translated as CASSSSDRVGGYTF. The V and J genes are TRBV5-5 and TRBJ1-2; 8 bases match TRBD1. This CDR3 contains 14 residues. The V gene end was trimmed by 3 bases and the J gene end by 8 bases; junction bases not matched to a gene: 9. Germline loops: CDR1 SGHKS, CDR2 YYEKEE (reference sequence).